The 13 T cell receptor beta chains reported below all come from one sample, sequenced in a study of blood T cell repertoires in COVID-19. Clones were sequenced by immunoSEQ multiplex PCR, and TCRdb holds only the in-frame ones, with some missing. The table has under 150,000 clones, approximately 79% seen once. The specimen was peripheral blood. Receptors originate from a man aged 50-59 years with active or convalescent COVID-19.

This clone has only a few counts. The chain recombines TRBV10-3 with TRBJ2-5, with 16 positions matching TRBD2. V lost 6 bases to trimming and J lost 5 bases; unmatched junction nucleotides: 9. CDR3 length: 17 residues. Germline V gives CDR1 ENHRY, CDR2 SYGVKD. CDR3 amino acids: CAISPGLAGGPGETQYF. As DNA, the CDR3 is TGTGCCATCAGCCCGGGACTAGCGGGAGGGCCGGGGGAGACCCAGTACTTC.

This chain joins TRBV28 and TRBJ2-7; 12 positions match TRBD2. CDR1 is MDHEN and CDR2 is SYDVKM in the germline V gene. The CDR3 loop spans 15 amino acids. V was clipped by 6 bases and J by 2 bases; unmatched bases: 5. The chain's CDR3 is CASSPGLAGTYEQYF. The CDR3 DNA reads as TGTGCCAGCAGCCCCGGACTAGCGGGGACCTACGAGCAGTACTTC.

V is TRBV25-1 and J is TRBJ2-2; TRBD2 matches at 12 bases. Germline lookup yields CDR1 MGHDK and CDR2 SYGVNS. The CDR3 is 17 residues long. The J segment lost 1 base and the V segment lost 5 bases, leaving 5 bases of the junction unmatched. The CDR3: CASSPTSGRWNTGELFF. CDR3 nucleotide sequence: TGTGCCAGCAGTCCGACTAGCGGGAGATGGAACACCGGGGAGCTGTTTTTT. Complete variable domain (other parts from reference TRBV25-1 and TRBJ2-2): EADIYQTPRYLVIGTGKKITLECSQTMGHDKMYWYQQDPGMELHLIHYSYGVNSTEKGDLSSESTVSRIRTEHFPLTLESARPSHTSQYLCASSPTSGRWNTGELFFGEGSRLTVL.

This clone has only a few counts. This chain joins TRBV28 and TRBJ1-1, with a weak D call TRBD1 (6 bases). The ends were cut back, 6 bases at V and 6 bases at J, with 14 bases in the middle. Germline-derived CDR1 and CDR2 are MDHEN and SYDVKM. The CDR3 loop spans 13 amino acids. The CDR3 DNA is TGTGCCAGCAGGATCATACAGGGCGCTGAAGCTTTCTTT. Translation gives CASRIIQGAEAFF.

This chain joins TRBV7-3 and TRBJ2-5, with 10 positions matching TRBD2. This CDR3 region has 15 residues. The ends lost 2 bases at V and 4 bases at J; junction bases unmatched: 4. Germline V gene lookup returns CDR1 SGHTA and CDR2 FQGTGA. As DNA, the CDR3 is TGTGCCAGCAGCTTACTAGCGGGAGCACGAGAGACCCAGTACTTC. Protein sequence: CASSLLAGARETQYF.

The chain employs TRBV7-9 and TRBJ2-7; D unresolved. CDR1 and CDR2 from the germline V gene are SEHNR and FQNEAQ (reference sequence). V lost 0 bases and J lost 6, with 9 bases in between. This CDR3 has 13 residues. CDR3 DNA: TGTGCCAGCAGCTTAGCGCCCGCCGGCGAGCAGTACTTC. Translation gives CASSLAPAGEQYF. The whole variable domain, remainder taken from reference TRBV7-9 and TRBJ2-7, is DTGVSQNPRHKITKRGQNVTFRCDPISEHNRLYWYRQTLGQGPEFLTYFQNEAQLEKSRLLSDRFSAERPKGSFSTLEIQRTEQGDSAMYLCASSLAPAGEQYFGPGTRLTVT.

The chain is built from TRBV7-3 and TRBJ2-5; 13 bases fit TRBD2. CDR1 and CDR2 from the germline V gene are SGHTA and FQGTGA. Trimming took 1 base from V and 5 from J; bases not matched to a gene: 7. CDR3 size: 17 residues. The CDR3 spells CASSLMGTSGTGETQYF. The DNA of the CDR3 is TGTGCCAGCAGCTTAATGGGGACTAGCGGGACGGGGGAGACCCAGTACTTC.

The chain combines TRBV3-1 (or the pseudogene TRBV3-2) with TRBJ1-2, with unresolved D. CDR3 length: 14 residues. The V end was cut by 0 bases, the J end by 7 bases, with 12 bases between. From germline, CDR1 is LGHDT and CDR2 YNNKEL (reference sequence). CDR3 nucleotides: TGTGCCAGCAGCCAAGAGGGGTCGGGGTCTGGCTACACCTTC. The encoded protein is CASSQEGSGSGYTF.

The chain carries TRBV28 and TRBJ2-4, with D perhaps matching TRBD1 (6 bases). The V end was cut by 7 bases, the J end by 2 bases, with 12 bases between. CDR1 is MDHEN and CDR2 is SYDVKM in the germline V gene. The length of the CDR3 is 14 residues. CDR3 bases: TGTGCCAGCACCAGGACAGCGCCCAAAAACATTCAGTACTTC. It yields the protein CASTRTAPKNIQYF.

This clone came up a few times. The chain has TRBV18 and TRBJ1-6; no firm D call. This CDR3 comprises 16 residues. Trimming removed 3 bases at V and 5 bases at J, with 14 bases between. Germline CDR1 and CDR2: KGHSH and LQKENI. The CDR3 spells CASSPRGLTNNSPLHF. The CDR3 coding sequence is TGTGCCAGCTCACCGCGGGGTTTGACTAATAATTCACCCCTCCACTTT.

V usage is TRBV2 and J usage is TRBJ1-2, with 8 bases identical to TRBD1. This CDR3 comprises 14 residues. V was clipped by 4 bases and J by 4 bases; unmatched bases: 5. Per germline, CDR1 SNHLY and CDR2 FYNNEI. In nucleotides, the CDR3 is TGTGCCAGCAGTGTGGATCAGGGGGCCTATGGCTACACCTTC. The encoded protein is CASSVDQGAYGYTF.

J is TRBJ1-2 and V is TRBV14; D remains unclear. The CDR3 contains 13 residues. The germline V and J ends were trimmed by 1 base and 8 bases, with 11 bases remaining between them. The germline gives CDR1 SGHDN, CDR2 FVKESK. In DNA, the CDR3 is TGTGCCAGCAGCCAAGGAGTGGGGAGGGGCTACACCTTC. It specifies CASSQGVGRGYTF.

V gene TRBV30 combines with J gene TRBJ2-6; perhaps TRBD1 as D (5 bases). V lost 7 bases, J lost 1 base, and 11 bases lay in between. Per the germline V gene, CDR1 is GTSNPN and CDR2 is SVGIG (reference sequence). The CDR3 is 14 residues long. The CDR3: CAFPRVSGANVLTF. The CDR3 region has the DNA TGTGCCTTCCCCAGGGTTTCTGGGGCCAACGTCCTGACTTTC. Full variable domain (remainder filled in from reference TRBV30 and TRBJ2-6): SQTIHQWPATLVQPVGSPLSLECTVEGTSNPNLYWYRQAAGRGLQLLFYSVGIGQISSEVPQNLSASRPQDRQFILSSKKLLLSDSGFYLCAFPRVSGANVLTFGAGSRLTVL.